The present TCR beta chain was sequenced within a study of Ad26.COV2.S vaccination and SARS-CoV-2 variants. The wider study: Trial arm assignment for the donor was COV1001 Ad26.COV2.S.

The treatment: over 15 received Ad26.COV2.S at low or high dose, single or two shots; roughly five received placebo; per-sample allocation not given. All samples were drawn on day 63, counting from the first vaccine or placebo injection. Study-wide points: Spike-specific TCR breadth was greater in vaccine than placebo recipients.

V lost 7 bases and J lost 4, with 19 bases in between. There are 15 residues in the CDR3. CDR1 and CDR2 from the germline V gene are SGHTA and FQGNSA. The repertoire was sequenced with immunoSEQ multiplex PCR; TCRdb's copy has only in-frame clones and lacks some. The repertoire holds 300,000 to 400,000 clones, with roughly 90% as singletons. A note on this clone: Its antigen is currently unknown.

The chain combines TRBV7-2 with TRBJ2-5; TRBD1 might be the D (5 bases). Sequencing used peripheral blood, obtained in a trial of Ad26.COV2.S vaccine versus placebo. The TCR originated in a person aged 18-60 years who received the Ad26.COV2.S COVID-19 vaccine or a placebo. DNA of the CDR3: TGTGCCAGCAACCGAATGGGCAGGGTAGGAGAGACCCAGTACTTC. Its translation: CASNRMGRVGETQYF.